Below, 20 T cell receptor beta chains from the same sample are listed, as sequenced in a study of T cells in Graves' hyperthyroidism and ophthalmopathy. It was RNA transcripts that yielded the amplified TCR beta CDR3 regions. In the first-round RT-PCR of the TCR CDR3, the HTBI primer set was used. TCRdb re-called the multiplex PCR reads through MiXCR, storing one row per CDR3 protein. The sample records a few hundred thousand distinct CDR3 sequences, around 15% being singletons. Sequencing input: blood. The receptors originated from a woman aged 40 to 49 with Graves' ophthalmopathy.

In this sample, this clonotype turned up many times. The rearrangement links TRBV2 to TRBJ1-1; TRBD1 aligns across 11 bases. Germline trimming cut 5 bases from V and 1 base from J; bases unmatched to any gene: 9. The CDR3 runs 17 residues. Germline values: CDR1 SNHLY, CDR2 FYNNEI. The CDR3 reads CASSRGQGAFRNTEAFF. The CDR3 region has the DNA TGTGCCAGCAGTAGAGGACAGGGGGCTTTCAGGAACACTGAAGCTTTCTTT.

This clonotype was counted at least ten times. V usage is TRBV28 and J usage is TRBJ2-1; no reliable D call. Between the trimmed V and J ends, which lost 5 bases and 4 bases, there was a span of 18 bases. CDR1 MDHEN and CDR2 SYDVKM come from the germline V gene. This CDR3 is 16 amino acids long. CDR3 bases: TGTGCCAGCAGTCCACCCCCTACCCTACCATACAATGAGCAGTTCTTC. Translated: CASSPPPTLPYNEQFF.

The rearrangement uses TRBV25-1 and TRBJ2-1, with D possibly called TRBD1 or TRBD2 (5 bases each). The V gene lost 0 bases and the J gene lost 8 bases, with 11 bases spanning the gap. Germline values: CDR1 MGHDK, CDR2 SYGVNS. The CDR3 has 14 amino acids. DNA for the CDR3: TGTGCCAGCAGTGAATATCTGCAGGGAGATGAGCAGTTCTTC. Amino acid sequence: CASSEYLQGDEQFF. Combining the CDR3 with reference TRBV25-1 and TRBJ2-1 gives the whole variable domain EADIYQTPRYLVIGTGKKITLECSQTMGHDKMYWYQQDPGMELHLIHYSYGVNSTEKGDLSSESTVSRIRTEHFPLTLESARPSHTSQYLCASSEYLQGDEQFFGPGTRLTVL.

This clonotype was observed a few times. The V call is TRBV2, the J call TRBJ2-7; 8 bases line up with TRBD2. Germline CDR1 is SNHLY and CDR2 is FYNNEI. The CDR3 is 15 residues long. With V trimmed by 8 bases and J by 3 bases, 12 bases remained unmatched. The CDR3 loop reads CASRALAGGYYEQYF. The CDR3 nucleotides read TGTGCCAGCCGAGCCTTGGCGGGGGGCTACTACGAGCAGTACTTC.

Turning to this clonotype: This may be a read error: a much more frequent sequence differs by one nucleotide. V is TRBV10-3 and J is TRBJ1-1; D not resolved. Germline-derived CDR1 and CDR2 are ENHRY and SYGVKD. V was cut by 7 bases and J by 0 bases, with 12 bases left in between. The CDR3 has 14 amino acids. The CDR3: CAITADIMNTEAFF. In nucleotides, the CDR3 is TGTGCCATCACCGCGGATATCATGAACACTGAAGCTTTCTTT.

This clonotype was found many times. J is TRBJ2-1 and V is TRBV20-1; no reliable D call. V lost 4 bases and J lost 4, with 14 bases in between. This CDR3 has 14 amino acids. CDR1 DFQATT and CDR2 SNEGSKA come from the germline V gene (reference sequence). CDR3 sequence: CSAIEKGRYNEQFF. CDR3 bases: TGCAGTGCTATTGAAAAAGGCAGGTACAATGAGCAGTTCTTC.

This clonotype was picked up a small number of times. The V gene is TRBV5-6, the J gene TRBJ2-1; 12 nucleotides match TRBD2. Germline-derived CDR1 and CDR2 are SGHDT and YYEEEE. This CDR3 comprises 16 residues. The V and J ends lost 1 base and 7 bases, in that order; junction bases with no gene match: 6. CDR3 coding DNA: TGTGCCAGCAGCTTGCTGGCTAGCGGGAGGGGAAATGAGCAGTTCTTC. It translates to CASSLLASGRGNEQFF.

In its sample, this clonotype was seen many times. The V and J genes are TRBV6-5 and TRBJ2-2; D is unclear. CDR1 and CDR2 from the germline V gene are MNHEY and SVGAGI. V was clipped by 2 bases and J by 7 bases, with 5 bases between them. CDR3 length: 12 amino acids. CDR3 region: CASSYGVGELFF. Here the CDR3 DNA reads TGTGCCAGCAGTTACGGGGTCGGGGAGCTGTTTTTT.

This clonotype showed up many times. This chain joins TRBV6-1 and TRBJ2-1; D perhaps matches TRBD1 (5 bases). V was pared by 1 base and J by 4 bases, with 8 bases between. CDR1 MNHNS and CDR2 SASEGT come from the germline V gene. The CDR3 is 14 amino acids. CDR3 region: CASSEEAGYNEQFF. CDR3 sequence (DNA): TGTGCCAGCAGTGAAGAGGCAGGGTACAATGAGCAGTTCTTC.

The CDR3 is CASSQKTGFDQETQYF. CDR3 in DNA: TGTGCCAGCAGCCAAAAGACAGGGTTCGACCAAGAGACCCAGTACTTC. This chain joins TRBV2 and TRBJ2-5, with 7 bases lining up with TRBD1. CDR1 and CDR2 (germline): SNHLY, FYNNEI. CDR3 length: 16 amino acids. Losses at the gene ends were 6 bases for V and 0 bases for J; bases not matched to a gene: 10.

The sample holds many counts of this clonotype. The V and J genes are TRBV27 and TRBJ1-6; the D gene is possibly TRBD1 (6 bases). Germline assignment: CDR1 MNHEY and CDR2 SMNVEV (reference sequence). The CDR3 contains 16 residues. V was shortened by 7 bases and J by 10 bases, with 23 bases between the two germline ends. CDR3 DNA sequence: TGTGCCAGCATCTCCGCCCCCGGGACAACGGGGTCACCCCTCCACTTT. It yields the protein CASISAPGTTGSPLHF.

This rearrangement joins TRBV11-2 to TRBJ1-5, with D possibly matching TRBD1 (6 bases). Germline V gene lookup returns CDR1 SGHAT and CDR2 FQNNGV. The CDR3 totals 17 residues. The germline V and J ends were trimmed by 1 base and 0 bases, with 13 bases remaining between them. CDR3 DNA sequence: TGTGCCAGCAGCTTAGGGGGGGGGGGCTATAGCAATCAGCCCCAGCATTTT. Its protein product is CASSLGGGGYSNQPQHF.

V and J are TRBV19 and TRBJ2-5; 7 positions match TRBD1. After removal of 9 bases from V and 5 bases from J, the junction contained 12 bases not matched to a gene. Germline V gene data show CDR1 as LNHDA and CDR2 as SQIVND (reference sequence). The CDR3 runs 14 residues. The CDR3 DNA is TGTGCCAGCGCATCAGGGGGTGTAGCGGAGACCCAGTACTTC. Protein sequence: CASASGGVAETQYF.

The V call is TRBV13, the J call TRBJ1-6; TRBD1 aligns across 9 bases. The ends lost 6 bases at V and 6 bases at J; junction bases unmatched: 9. The CDR3 has 16 residues. CDR1 is PRHDT, CDR2 FYEKMQ, per germline (reference sequence). CDR3 sequence (DNA): TGTGCCAGCAGTTCTACAGGGGGCTTACGTAATTCACCCCTCCACTTT. This translates into CASSSTGGLRNSPLHF.

This clonotype was seen many times. This rearrangement joins TRBV27 to TRBJ1-5; maybe TRBD1 (5 bases). The germline CDR1 and CDR2 sequences are MNHEY and SMNVEV (reference sequence). Trimming stripped 1 base from V and 1 base from J, with 5 bases between. The CDR3 is 14 residues long. In nucleotides, the CDR3 is TGTGCCAGCAGTTTATGGGGGAGCAATCAGCCCCAGCATTTT. This translates into CASSLWGSNQPQHF.

This clonotype was seen repeatedly, ten times or more. The rearrangement links TRBV7-8 to TRBJ1-4; tentatively, D is TRBD1 (5 bases). V gave up 5 bases and J gave up 7 bases, with 14 bases separating them. This CDR3 region has 14 residues. Germline assignment: CDR1 SGHVS and CDR2 FQNEAQ. CDR3 region: CASSPARGLEKLFF. CDR3 sequence (DNA): TGTGCCAGCAGCCCGGCCCGGGGCCTTGAAAAACTGTTTTTT.

This clonotype was seen many times. The V call is TRBV10-3, the J call TRBJ1-2; D is ambiguous. Deletions cut 10 bases from V and 3 bases from J, with 18 bases between. This CDR3 region has 14 residues. Germline V lookup: CDR1 ENHRY, CDR2 SYGVKD. This CDR3 is CATRAGGFDYGYTF. DNA of the CDR3: TGTGCCACCCGGGCTGGTGGTTTCGACTATGGCTACACCTTC.

This clonotype occurred many times. J is TRBJ1-2 and V is TRBV12-3 or TRBV12-4; the D is unclear. V gave up 7 bases and J gave up 2 bases, with 20 bases separating them. The CDR3 is made up of 16 amino acids. CDR3 nucleotide sequence: TGTGCCAGCACCCAATCGATCGGACGGGTGAACTATGGCTACACCTTC. As protein: CASTQSIGRVNYGYTF.

The rearrangement links TRBV30 to TRBJ2-4; TRBD2 matches at 8 bases. The J segment lost 5 bases and the V segment lost 7 bases, leaving 4 bases of the junction unmatched. The CDR3 is 12 amino acids. Per the germline V gene, CDR1 is GTSNPN and CDR2 is SVGIG (reference sequence). DNA of the CDR3: TGTGCCTCCTCGGGAGGGGAAAACATTCAGTACTTC. Protein sequence: CASSGGENIQYF.

Ten or more counts support this clonotype. The J gene is TRBJ1-3, the V gene TRBV2; D is uncertain. From germline, CDR1 is SNHLY and CDR2 FYNNEI. This CDR3 has 15 residues. The V end was cut by 6 bases, the J end by 1 base, with 13 bases between. CDR3 protein: CASRERQLSGNTIYF. The CDR3 nucleotides read TGTGCCAGCAGAGAACGCCAATTATCTGGAAACACCATATATTTT.